The present T cell receptor beta chain was sequenced within a study of blood T cell repertoires in COVID-19 (dated by TCRdb to the early 2020s). About the full investigation: Collaborator samples came from the United States, Italy and Spain and covered acute and convalescent phases of COVID-19. The sample metadata nearly always contained a de-identified subject ID, COVID-19 status, age in years and sex. The dataset comprised deeply sampled blood TCRbeta repertoires from subjects exposed to, actively infected with, or recovered from COVID-19. Samples were obtained from the ongoing ImmuneRACE study (first 160 participants) and from roughly 1,300 subjects provided by 6 global collaborators. The repertoires were released in a freely available public database intended as a resource for research on the immune response to SARS-CoV-2. Where available, HLA class I and class II types were taken from metadata supplied by the sample provider and were not determined by assay-based typing. The material from the prospective study consisted of cDNA or gDNA derived from T cells, B-cell-depleted T cells, or PBMCs. The paper's findings and limits, for the study overall: How much clinical and demographic metadata was included differed by source and by participant, and the metadata was provided uncurated.

This clone showed up just a few times. Its antigen is currently not known. No base quality information exists; no much larger clone differs at one position. The junction shows trimming of 4 bases on V and 7 bases on J, and the gene matches do not reach 4 bases of it. Including cysteine and phenylalanine, the CDR3 has 14 amino acids. Left in the record is the CDR3 DNA by itself, 42 bases read in frame from the first base. CDR1 LNHDA and CDR2 SQIVND are derived from the germline V gene (reference sequence). Each collaborating institution followed its own protocols to collect whole blood in K2EDTA tubes. For TCRbeta analysis, collaborator samples were shipped as frozen whole blood, as isolated PBMCs, or as DNA extracted from either sample type. TCRbeta CDR3 regions were amplified from genomic DNA using the immunoSEQ Assay, a bias-controlled multiplex PCR. The original methods were these. The number of nucleated cells in each sample was estimated by amplification of reference gene primers within the assay. To quantify the absolute abundance of each unique TCRbeta CDR3 rearrangement, sequence reads were collapsed and filtered. For each sample, productive Simpson clonality was calculated as the square root of Simpson's diversity index over productive rearrangements. Not all clones reach the TCRdb copy of this immuneACCESS table, which keeps in-frame sequences only. Checked studies attribute under half of the gap to unresolved V genes and leave the rest unexplained. V and J calls plus clone size are reproduced from that table; the DNA served to infer D and trimming. The sample table contains about 150,000 clones; only one count was recorded for approximately 80% of them. The leading ten clones occupy more than 3% of the sample.

This receptor was identified in an elderly woman with acute or convalescent COVID-19. The sample comprised peripheral blood. The sequence links TRBV19 to TRBJ2-2; 9 bases in between match TRBD2. The CDR3 is CASSSGRAFGELFF. In nucleotide form, the sequence is TGTGCCAGTAGTAGCGGGAGGGCCTTCGGGGAGCTGTTTTTT.